This T cell receptor (beta chain) was captured by sequencing in a study of CD8+ T cells in alopecia areata. Sequencing templates came from extracted RNA that was reverse transcribed into cDNA. Only in-frame clones appear in the TCRdb table, and some are missing; sequencing was by immunoSEQ multiplex PCR. The sample holds fewer than 200,000 clones, 59% seen once. CDR3 length: 12 amino acids. With 8 bases removed from V and 8 bases from J, the gap between germline ends came to 13 bases. CDR1 and CDR2 from the germline V gene are SNHLY and FYNNEI. This clone was seen a handful of times. This chain joins TRBV2 and TRBJ2-1; D is possibly TRBD1 or TRBD2 (7 bases each). The sequence derives from a human donor with alopecia areata. Sequencing was performed on CD4+ T cells sorted from blood, taken at week 0. The CDR3 DNA is TGTGCCAGCCGACAGGGAGGGTATGAGCAGTTCTTC. The encoded protein is CASRQGGYEQFF.